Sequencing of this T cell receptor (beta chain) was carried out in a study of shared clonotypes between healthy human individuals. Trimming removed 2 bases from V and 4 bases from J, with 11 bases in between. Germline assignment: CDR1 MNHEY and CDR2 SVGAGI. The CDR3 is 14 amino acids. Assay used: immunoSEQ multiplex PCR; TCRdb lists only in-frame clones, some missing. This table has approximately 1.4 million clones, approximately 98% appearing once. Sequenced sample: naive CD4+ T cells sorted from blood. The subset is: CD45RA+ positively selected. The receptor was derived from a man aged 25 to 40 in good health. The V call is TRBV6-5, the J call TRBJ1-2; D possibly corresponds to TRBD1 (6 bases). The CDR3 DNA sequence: TGTGCCAGCAGTTACATGGGGACATCCTATGGCTACACCTTC. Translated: CASSYMGTSYGYTF.